Detailed here is one TCR beta chain. Profiled with immunoSEQ multiplex PCR; TCRdb holds only in-frame clones, not every one. The sample shows over 60,000 clones, 75% to 95% of them seen only once. This entry belongs to a study of T cell changes during pregnancy in multiple sclerosis. In germline, CDR1 is SEHNR, CDR2 FQNEAQ (reference sequence). The V end lost 6 bases, the J end lost 6 bases, and 20 bases lay between the germline ends. This CDR3 region has 16 residues. Sequenced here: peripheral blood, sampled in the third trimester of pregnancy. This chain connects TRBV7-9 to TRBJ1-4, with a tentative D call TRBD1 (5 bases). The receptor's source is a female donor in good health, enrolled as a control in a pregnancy study. Here the CDR3 DNA reads TGTGCCAGCAGTCCACCGGACACTTCAATTGATGAAAAACTGTTTTTT. Amino acid sequence: CASSPPDTSIDEKLFF.